This T cell receptor beta chain stems from a study of blood T cell repertoires in COVID-19 (dated by TCRdb to 2020 to 2022). Turning to the overall study: The collaborator samples originated in the United States, Italy and Spain and spanned the acute and convalescent phases of COVID-19. Where available, HLA class I and class II types were obtained from metadata supplied by the sample provider rather than from assay-based typing. The material from the prospective study consisted of cDNA or gDNA derived from T cells, B-cell-depleted T cells, or PBMCs. Nearly every sample came with metadata listing a de-identified subject ID, COVID-19 status, age in years and sex. The samples were drawn from the first 160 participants of the ongoing ImmuneRACE study and from 950 to 1,500 subjects provided by 6 global collaborators. The repertoires were released in a freely available public database intended as a resource for research on the immune response to SARS-CoV-2. Subjects who had been exposed to COVID-19, were actively infected with it, or had recovered from it provided the deeply sampled blood TCRbeta repertoires that made up the dataset.

As concerns this clone: The clone's antigen remains unknown. Base-call qualities are not available, and no considerably larger clone is one nucleotide away.

Overall results and qualifications from the work: Clinical and demographic metadata were provided uncurated, with the amount varying by source and participant.

Participants in the prospective study were enrolled through a virtual design, were aged about 18 to 100 years, and lived in roughly 25 United States geographic areas. Cohort assignment in the prospective study relied on participant-reported clinical history from a screening survey and a study questionnaire. For ImmuneRACE Cohort 3, a participant was defined as recovered based on two consecutive negative NP/OP PCR tests, clearance by a healthcare professional, or resolution of symptoms. Mobile phlebotomists in the prospective study collected whole blood, serum and a nasopharyngeal or oropharyngeal swab from every participant. Additional blood draws and questionnaires over an approximately two-month period could optionally be provided by prospective study participants. Before DNA extraction, blood samples from the prospective study were shipped at room temperature or frozen. TCRbeta CDR3 regions were amplified from genomic DNA using the immunoSEQ Assay, a bias-controlled multiplex PCR. For the original study's pipeline: The number of nucleated cells in each sample was estimated by amplification of reference gene primers within the assay. To quantify the absolute abundance of each unique TCRbeta CDR3 rearrangement, sequence reads were collapsed and filtered. For each sample, productive Simpson clonality was calculated as the square root of Simpson's diversity index over productive rearrangements. Here the immuneACCESS table is served through TCRdb, limited to in-frame sequences with V and J called. Missing clones are a known gap in these copies; in checked studies unresolved V genes cover under half, and the rest lacks a known reason. That table gives V, J and clone size, and the DNA gave D and trimming. This sample gives fewer than 350,000 clones in total; 70% to 90% of them show up just once. The ten largest clones capture about 6% of the sample.

Source material: PBMCs or T cells enriched from blood (not recorded which). The clonotype was recovered from a woman aged 35 to 49 who had recovered from COVID-19.

The CDR3 protein is CAISEPNEKLFF. The sequenced DNA: TGTGCCATCAGTGAGCCAAATGAAAAACTGTTTTTT. The sequence joins TRBV10-3 to TRBJ1-4, with an unclear D gene assignment. From the germline V gene, CDR1 is ENHRY and CDR2 is SYGVKD. The V end loses 2 bases and the J end loses 5 bases, and a stretch of 3 bases separates them. The CDR3 runs 12 amino acids, cysteine and phenylalanine included. Of the read, only the CDR3 DNA is kept; its 36 bases are in frame from base 1.